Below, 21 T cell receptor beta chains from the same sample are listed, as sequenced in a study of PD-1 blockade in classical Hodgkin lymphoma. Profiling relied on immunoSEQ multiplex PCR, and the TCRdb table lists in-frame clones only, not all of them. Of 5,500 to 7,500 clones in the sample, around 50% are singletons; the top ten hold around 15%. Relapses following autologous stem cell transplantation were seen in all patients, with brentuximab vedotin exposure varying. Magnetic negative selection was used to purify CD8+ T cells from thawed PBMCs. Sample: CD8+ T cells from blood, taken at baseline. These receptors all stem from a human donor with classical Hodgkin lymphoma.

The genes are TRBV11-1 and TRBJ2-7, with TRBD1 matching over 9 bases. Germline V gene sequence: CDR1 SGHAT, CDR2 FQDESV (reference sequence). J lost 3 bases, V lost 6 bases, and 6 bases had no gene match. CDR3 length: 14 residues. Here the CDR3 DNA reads TGTGCCAGCAGGGGGACAGGGATGATCTACGAGCAGTACTTC. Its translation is CASRGTGMIYEQYF.

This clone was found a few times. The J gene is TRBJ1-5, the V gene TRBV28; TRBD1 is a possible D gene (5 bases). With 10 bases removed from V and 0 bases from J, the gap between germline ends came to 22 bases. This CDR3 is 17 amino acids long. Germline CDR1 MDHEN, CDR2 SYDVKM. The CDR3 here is CATRDEDSIYSNQPQHF. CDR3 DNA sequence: TGTGCCACCAGAGACGAAGACAGTATTTATAGCAATCAGCCCCAGCATTTT. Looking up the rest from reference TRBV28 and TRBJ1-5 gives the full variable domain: DVKVTQSSRYLVKRTGEKVFLECVQDMDHENMFWYRQDPGLGLRLIYFSYDVKMKEKGDIPEGYSVSREKKERFSLILESASTNQTSMYLCATRDEDSIYSNQPQHFGDGTRLSIL.

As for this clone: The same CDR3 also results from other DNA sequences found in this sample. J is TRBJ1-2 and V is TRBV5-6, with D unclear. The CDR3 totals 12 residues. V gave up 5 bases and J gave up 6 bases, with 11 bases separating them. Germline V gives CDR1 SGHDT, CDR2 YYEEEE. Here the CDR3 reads CASSPNGDGYTF. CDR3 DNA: TGTGCCAGCAGTCCCAACGGAGATGGCTACACCTTC.

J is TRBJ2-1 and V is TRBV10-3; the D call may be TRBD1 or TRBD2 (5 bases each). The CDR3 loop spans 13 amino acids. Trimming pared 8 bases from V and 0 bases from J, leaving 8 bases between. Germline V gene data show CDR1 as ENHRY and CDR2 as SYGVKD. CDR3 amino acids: CAIGGSSYNEQFF. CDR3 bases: TGTGCCATCGGGGGTAGCTCCTACAATGAGCAGTTCTTC.

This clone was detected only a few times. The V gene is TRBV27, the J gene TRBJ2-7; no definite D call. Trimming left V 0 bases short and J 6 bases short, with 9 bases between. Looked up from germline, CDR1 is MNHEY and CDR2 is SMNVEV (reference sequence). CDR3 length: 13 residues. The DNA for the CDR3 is TGTGCCAGCAGTTTATCGCACCCCGGCGAGCAGTACTTC. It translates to CASSLSHPGEQYF.

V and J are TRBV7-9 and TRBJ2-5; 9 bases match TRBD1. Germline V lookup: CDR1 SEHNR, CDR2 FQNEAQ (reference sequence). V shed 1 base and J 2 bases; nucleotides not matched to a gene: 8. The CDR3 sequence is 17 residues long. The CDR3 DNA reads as TGTGCCAGCAGCTTAGGGGGGACAGGGATCCCACAAGAGACCCAGTACTTC. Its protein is CASSLGGTGIPQETQYF.

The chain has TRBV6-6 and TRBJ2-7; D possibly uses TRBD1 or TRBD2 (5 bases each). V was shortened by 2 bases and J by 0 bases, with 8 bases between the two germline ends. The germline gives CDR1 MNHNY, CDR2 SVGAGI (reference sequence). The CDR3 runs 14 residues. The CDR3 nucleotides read TGTGCCAGCAGTTACCCAGGGAGCTCCTACGAGCAGTACTTC. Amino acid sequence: CASSYPGSSYEQYF.

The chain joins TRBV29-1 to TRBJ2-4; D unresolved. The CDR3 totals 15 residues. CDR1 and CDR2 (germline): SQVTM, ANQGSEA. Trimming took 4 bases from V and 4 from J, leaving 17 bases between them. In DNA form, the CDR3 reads TGCAGCGTTGTGGGTGGAAATTCTCCTAAAAACATTCAGTACTTC. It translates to CSVVGGNSPKNIQYF.

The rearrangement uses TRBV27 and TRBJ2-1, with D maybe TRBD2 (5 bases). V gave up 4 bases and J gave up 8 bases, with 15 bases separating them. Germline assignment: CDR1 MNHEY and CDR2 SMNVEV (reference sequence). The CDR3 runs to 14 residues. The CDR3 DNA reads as TGTGCCAGCAGTTACCTCGGACTGTTCGATGAGCAGTTCTTC. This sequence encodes CASSYLGLFDEQFF.

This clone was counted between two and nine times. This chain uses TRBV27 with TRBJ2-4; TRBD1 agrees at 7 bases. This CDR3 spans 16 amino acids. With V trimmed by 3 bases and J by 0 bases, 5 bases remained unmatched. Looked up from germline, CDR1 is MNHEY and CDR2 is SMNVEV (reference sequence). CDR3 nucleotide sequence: TGTGCCAGCAGTTTTCGGACAGGACTAGCCAAAAACATTCAGTACTTC. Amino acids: CASSFRTGLAKNIQYF.

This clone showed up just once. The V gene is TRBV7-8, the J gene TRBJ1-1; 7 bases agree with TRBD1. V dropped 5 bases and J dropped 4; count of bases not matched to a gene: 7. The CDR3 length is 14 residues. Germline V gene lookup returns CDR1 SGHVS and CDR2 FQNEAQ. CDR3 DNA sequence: TGTGCCAGCAGCGGAGGGGGCTTCGGCACTGAAGCTTTCTTT. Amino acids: CASSGGGFGTEAFF.

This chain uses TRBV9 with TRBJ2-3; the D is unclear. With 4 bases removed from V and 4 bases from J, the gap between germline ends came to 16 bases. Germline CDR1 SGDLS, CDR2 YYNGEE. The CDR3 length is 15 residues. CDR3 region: CASSLPTPLPDTQYF. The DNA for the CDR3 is TGTGCCAGCAGCCTCCCCACTCCCCTCCCAGATACGCAGTATTTT.

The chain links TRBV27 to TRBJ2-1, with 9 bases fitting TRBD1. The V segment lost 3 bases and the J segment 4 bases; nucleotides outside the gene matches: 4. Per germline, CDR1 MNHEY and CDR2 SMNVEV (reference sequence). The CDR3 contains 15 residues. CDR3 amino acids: CASSFSGQGYNEQFF. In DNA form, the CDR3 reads TGTGCCAGCAGTTTCTCGGGACAGGGATACAATGAGCAGTTCTTC.

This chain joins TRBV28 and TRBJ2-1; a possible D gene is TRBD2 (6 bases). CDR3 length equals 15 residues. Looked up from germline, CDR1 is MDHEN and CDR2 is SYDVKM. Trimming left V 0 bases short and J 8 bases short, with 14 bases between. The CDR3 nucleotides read TGTGCCAGCAGTTTATGGGAGGGCCGGCTCGATGAGCAGTTCTTC. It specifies CASSLWEGRLDEQFF.

CDR3 sequence (DNA): TGTGCCAGTAGTTCCCGGACTAGCGGGAGGGCCCTCTACGAGCAGTACTTC. Residues: CASSSRTSGRALYEQYF. The chain links TRBV19 to TRBJ2-7, with TRBD2 identical over 15 bases. The V gene's germline CDR1 is LNHDA and CDR2 SQIVND (reference sequence). This CDR3 is built from 17 residues. The V and J ends lost 5 bases and 3 bases, in that order; junction bases with no gene match: 8.

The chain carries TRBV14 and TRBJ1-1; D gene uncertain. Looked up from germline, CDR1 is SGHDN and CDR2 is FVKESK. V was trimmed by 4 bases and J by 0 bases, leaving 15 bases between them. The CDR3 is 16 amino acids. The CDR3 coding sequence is TGTGCCAGCAGCCTTGAGACGCGGGAAGTGAACACTGAAGCTTTCTTT. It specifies CASSLETREVNTEAFF.

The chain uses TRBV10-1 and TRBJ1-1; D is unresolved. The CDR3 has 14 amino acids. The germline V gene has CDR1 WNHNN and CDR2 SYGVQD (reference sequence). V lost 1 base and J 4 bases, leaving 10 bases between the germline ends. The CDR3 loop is CASSEFGIGTEAFF. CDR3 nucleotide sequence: TGCGCCAGCAGTGAGTTCGGGATCGGCACTGAAGCTTTCTTT.

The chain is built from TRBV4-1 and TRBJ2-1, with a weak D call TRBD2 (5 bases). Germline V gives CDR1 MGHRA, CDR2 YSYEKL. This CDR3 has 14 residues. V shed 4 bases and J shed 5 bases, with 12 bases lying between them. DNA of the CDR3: TGCGCCAGCAGCCTTAGCGCGAGCAACAATGAGCAGTTCTTC. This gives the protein CASSLSASNNEQFF.

CDR3 in DNA: TGTGCCAGCAGTCCCAGGGGGGGGAACACTGAAGCTTTCTTT. This gives the protein CASSPRGGNTEAFF. The genes are TRBV25-1 and TRBJ1-1, with TRBD1 matching over 7 bases. The CDR3 sequence is 14 residues long. In germline, CDR1 is MGHDK, CDR2 SYGVNS. The V and J ends lost 5 bases and 1 base, in that order; junction bases with no gene match: 4. Filled out from reference TRBV25-1 and TRBJ1-1, the complete variable domain reads EADIYQTPRYLVIGTGKKITLECSQTMGHDKMYWYQQDPGMELHLIHYSYGVNSTEKGDLSSESTVSRIRTEHFPLTLESARPSHTSQYLCASSPRGGNTEAFFGQGTRLTVV.

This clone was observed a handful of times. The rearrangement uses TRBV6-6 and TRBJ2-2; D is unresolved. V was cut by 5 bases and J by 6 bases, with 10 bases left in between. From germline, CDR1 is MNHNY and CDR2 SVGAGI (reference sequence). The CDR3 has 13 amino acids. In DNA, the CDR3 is TGTGCCAGCAGTGGGAAAGGAGCCGGGGAGCTGTTTTTT. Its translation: CASSGKGAGELFF.

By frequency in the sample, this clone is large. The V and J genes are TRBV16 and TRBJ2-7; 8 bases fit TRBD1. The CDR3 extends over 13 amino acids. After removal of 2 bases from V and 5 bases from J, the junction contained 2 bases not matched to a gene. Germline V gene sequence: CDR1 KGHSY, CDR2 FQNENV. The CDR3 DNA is TGTGCCAGCAGCCAAGACAGGGGTCACGAGCAGTACTTC. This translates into CASSQDRGHEQYF. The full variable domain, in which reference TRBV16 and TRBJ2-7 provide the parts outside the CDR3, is GEEVAQTPKHLVRGEGQKAKLYCAPIKGHSYVFWYQQVLKNEFKFLISFQNENVFDETGMPKERFSAKCLPNSPCSLEIQATKLEDSAVYFCASSQDRGHEQYFGPGTRLTVT.